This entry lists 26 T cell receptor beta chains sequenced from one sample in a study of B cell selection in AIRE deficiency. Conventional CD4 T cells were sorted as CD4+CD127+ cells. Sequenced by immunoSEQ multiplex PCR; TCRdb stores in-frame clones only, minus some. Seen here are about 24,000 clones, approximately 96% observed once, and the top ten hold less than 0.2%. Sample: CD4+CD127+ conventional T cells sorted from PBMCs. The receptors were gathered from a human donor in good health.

CDR3 sequence: CASRTGLNTEAFF. The CDR3 nucleotides read TGTGCCAGCAGGACAGGCCTAAACACTGAAGCTTTCTTT. The chain employs TRBV2 and TRBJ1-1; perhaps TRBD1 as D (6 bases). The CDR3 length is 13 residues. Trimming pared 6 bases from V and 2 bases from J, leaving 10 bases between. The germline V gene has CDR1 SNHLY and CDR2 FYNNEI.

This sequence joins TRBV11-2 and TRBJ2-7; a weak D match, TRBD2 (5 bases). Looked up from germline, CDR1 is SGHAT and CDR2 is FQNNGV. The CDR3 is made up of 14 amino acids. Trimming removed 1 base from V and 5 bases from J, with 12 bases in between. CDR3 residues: CASSLGSGVHEQYF. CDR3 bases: TGTGCCAGCAGCTTAGGGTCCGGGGTACACGAGCAGTACTTC.

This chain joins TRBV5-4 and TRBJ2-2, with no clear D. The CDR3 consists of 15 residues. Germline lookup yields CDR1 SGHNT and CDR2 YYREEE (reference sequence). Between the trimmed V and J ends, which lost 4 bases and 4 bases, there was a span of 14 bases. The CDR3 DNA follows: TGTGCCAGCAGCCGGCAAACGGGTAGCACCGGGGAGCTGTTTTTT. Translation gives CASSRQTGSTGELFF.

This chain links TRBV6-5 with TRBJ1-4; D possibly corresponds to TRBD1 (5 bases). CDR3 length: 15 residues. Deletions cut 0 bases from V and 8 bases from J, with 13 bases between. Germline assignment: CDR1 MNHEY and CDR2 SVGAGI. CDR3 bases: TGTGCCAGCAGTTACTCCCACGGGACCGGGGAAAAACTGTTTTTT. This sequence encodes CASSYSHGTGEKLFF.

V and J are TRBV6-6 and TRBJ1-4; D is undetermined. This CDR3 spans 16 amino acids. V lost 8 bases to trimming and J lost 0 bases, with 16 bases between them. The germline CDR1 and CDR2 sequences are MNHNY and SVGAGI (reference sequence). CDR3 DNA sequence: TGTGCCAGCGGGGTGCAGGCTCCTTCAACTAATGAAAAACTGTTTTTT. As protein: CASGVQAPSTNEKLFF.

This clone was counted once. The CDR3 sequence is CASGGLETNYGYTF. The CDR3 nucleotides are TGCGCCAGCGGGGGACTGGAGACTAACTATGGCTACACCTTC. The genes are TRBV5-1 and TRBJ1-2, with D possibly matching TRBD1 (5 bases). The V end was cut by 7 bases, the J end by 0 bases, with 13 bases between. CDR1 and CDR2 (germline): SGHRS, YFSETQ. This CDR3 has 14 residues.

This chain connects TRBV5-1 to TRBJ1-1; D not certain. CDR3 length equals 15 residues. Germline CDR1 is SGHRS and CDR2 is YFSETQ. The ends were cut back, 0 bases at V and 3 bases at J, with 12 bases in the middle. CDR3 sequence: CASSLGMNSDTEAFF. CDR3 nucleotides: TGCGCCAGCAGCTTGGGAATGAATTCTGACACTGAAGCTTTCTTT.

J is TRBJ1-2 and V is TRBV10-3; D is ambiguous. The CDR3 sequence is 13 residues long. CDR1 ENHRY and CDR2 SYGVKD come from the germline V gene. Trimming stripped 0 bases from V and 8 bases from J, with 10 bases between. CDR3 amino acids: CAISESIQEGYTF. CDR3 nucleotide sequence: TGTGCCATCAGTGAGTCGATCCAGGAGGGCTACACCTTC.

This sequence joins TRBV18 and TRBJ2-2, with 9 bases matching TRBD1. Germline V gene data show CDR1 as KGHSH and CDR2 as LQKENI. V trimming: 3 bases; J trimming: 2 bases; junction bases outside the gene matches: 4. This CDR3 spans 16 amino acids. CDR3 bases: TGTGCCAGCTCACCGAGACAGGGGGGCAACACCGGGGAGCTGTTTTTT. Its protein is CASSPRQGGNTGELFF.

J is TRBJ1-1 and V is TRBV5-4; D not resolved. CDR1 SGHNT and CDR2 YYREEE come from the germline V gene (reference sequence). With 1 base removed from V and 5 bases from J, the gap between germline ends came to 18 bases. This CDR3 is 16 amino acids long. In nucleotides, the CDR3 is TGTGCCAGCAGCTTGAGGGCAGCCACGTTTGGGACTGAAGCTTTCTTT. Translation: CASSLRAATFGTEAFF.

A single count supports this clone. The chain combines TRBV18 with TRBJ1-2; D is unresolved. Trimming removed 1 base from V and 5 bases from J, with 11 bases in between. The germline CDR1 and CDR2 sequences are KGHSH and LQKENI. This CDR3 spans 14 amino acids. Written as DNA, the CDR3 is TGTGCCAGCTCACCACGTGACGCCCTTTATGGCTACACCTTC. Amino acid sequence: CASSPRDALYGYTF.

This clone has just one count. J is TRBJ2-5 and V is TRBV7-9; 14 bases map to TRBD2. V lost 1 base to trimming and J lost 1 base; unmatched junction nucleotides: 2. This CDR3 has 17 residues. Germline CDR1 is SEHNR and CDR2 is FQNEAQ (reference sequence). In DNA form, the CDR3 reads TGTGCCAGCAGCTTAGGGACTAGCGGGGGGTTCCAAGAGACCCAGTACTTC. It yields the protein CASSLGTSGGFQETQYF.

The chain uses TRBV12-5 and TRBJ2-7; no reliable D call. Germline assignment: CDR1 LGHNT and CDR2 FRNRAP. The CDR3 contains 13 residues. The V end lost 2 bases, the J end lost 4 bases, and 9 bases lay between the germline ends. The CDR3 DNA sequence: TGTGCTAGTGGTTTGACCCAAGGGTACGAGCAGTACTTC. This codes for CASGLTQGYEQYF.

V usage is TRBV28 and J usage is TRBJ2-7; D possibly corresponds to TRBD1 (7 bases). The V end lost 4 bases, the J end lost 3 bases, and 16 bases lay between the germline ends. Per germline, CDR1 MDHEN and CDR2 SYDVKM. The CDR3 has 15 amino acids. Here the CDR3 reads CASSSRQGGNYEQYF. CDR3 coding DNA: TGTGCCAGCAGTTCCCGACAGGGAGGTAACTACGAGCAGTACTTC.

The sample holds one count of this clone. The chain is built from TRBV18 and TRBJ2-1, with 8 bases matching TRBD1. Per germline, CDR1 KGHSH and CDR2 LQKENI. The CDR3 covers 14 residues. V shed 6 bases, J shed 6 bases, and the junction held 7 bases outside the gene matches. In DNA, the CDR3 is TGTGCCAGCTCCCTGGACAGGGCAGGCAATGAGCAGTTCTTC. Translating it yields CASSLDRAGNEQFF.

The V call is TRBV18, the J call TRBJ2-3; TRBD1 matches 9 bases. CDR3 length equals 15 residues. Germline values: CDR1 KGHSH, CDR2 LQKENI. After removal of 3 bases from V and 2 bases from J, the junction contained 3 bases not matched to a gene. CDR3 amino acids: CASSPRDRDTDTQYF. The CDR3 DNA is TGTGCCAGCTCACCCCGGGACAGGGACACAGATACGCAGTATTTT.

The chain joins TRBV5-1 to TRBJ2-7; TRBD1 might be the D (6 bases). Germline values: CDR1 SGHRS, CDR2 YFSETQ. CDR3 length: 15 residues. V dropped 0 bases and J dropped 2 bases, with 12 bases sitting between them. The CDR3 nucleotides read TGCGCCAGCAGCTTGGGACAGGTTACTGCCTACGAGCAGTACTTC. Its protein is CASSLGQVTAYEQYF.

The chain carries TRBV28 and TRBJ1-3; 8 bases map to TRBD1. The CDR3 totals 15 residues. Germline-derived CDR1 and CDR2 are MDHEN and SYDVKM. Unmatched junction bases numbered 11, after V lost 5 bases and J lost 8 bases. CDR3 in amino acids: CASSQIWTGIHTIYF. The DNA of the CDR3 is TGTGCCAGCAGTCAGATCTGGACAGGGATTCACACCATATATTTT.

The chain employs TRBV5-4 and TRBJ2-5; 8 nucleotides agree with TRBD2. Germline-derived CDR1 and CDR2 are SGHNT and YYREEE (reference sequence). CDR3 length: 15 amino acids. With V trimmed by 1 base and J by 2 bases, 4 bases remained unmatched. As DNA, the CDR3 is TGTGCCAGCAGCTTGTCGGGACTAGGACAAGAGACCCAGTACTTC. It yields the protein CASSLSGLGQETQYF.

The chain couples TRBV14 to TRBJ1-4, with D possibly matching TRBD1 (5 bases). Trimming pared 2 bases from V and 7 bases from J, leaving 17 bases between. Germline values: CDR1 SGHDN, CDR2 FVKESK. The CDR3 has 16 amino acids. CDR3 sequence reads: CASSQLPQGSLEKLFF. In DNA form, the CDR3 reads TGTGCCAGCAGCCAACTACCTCAGGGATCCCTTGAAAAACTGTTTTTT.

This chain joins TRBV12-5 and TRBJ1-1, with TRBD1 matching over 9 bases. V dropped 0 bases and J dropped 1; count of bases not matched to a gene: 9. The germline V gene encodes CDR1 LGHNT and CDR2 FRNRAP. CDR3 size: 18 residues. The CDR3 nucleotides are TGTGCTAGTGGTTTGGTGTGGGACAGGGAGGTGGGGAACACTGAAGCTTTCTTT. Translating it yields CASGLVWDREVGNTEAFF.

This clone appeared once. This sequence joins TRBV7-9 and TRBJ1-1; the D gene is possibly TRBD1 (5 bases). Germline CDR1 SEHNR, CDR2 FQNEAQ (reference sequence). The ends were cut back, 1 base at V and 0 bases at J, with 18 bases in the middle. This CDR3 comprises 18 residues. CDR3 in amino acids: CASSLVWDRDRLNTEAFF. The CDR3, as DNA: TGTGCCAGCAGCTTAGTTTGGGATCGGGACCGCCTGAACACTGAAGCTTTCTTT.

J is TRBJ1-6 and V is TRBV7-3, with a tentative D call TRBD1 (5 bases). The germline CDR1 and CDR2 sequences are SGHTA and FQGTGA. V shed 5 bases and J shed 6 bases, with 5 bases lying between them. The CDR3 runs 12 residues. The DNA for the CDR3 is TGTGCCAGCAGCCAGGGTAATTCACCCCTCCACTTT. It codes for CASSQGNSPLHF.

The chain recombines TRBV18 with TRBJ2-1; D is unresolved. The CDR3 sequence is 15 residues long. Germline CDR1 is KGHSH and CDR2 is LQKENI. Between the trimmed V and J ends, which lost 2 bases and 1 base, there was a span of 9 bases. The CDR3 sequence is CASSPLGSSYNEQFF. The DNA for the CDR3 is TGTGCCAGCTCACCATTGGGATCGTCCTACAATGAGCAGTTCTTC.

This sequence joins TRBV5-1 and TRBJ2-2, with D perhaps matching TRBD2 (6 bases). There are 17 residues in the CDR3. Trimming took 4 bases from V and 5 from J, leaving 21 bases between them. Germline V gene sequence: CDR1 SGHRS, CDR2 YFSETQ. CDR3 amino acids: CASSPMFRTDYTGELFF. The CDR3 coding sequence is TGCGCCAGCAGCCCAATGTTCCGGACGGACTATACCGGGGAGCTGTTTTTT.

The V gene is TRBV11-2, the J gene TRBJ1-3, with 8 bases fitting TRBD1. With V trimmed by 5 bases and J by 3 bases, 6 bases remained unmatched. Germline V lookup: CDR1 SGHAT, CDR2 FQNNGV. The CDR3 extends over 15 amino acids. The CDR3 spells CASSVQGESGNTIYF. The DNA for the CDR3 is TGTGCCAGCAGCGTACAGGGGGAGAGTGGAAACACCATATATTTT. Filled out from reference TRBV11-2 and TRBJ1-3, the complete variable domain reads EAGVAQSPRYKIIEKRQSVAFWCNPISGHATLYWYQQILGQGPKLLIQFQNNGVVDDSQLPKDRFSAERLKGVDSTLKIQPAKLEDSAVYLCASSVQGESGNTIYFGEGSWLTVV.